By share of the sample, the clone carrying this T cell receptor (beta chain) is medium-sized. In the authors' workflow: How many nucleated cells were present was estimated from reference gene primer amplification. Produced via immunoSEQ multiplex PCR; TCRdb's table is partial and in-frame only. Clonal size and the V and J genes are those of that table, whereas D and trimming came from the DNA. The data contain about 99,000 clones, 70% to 80% of them seen just once; the ten biggest clones take up roughly 20%. The data are from a study of blood T cell repertoires in COVID-19. Turning to the study itself: Spain, Italy and the United States supplied samples that represented acute and convalescent COVID-19. T cells, B-cell-depleted T cells, or PBMCs provided the cDNA or gDNA that served as material.

The V gene end was trimmed by 1 base and the J gene end by 5 bases; junction bases not matched to a gene: 6. CDR1 and CDR2 (germline): LNHNV, YYDKDF (reference sequence). This CDR3 spans 15 amino acids. Material for sequencing was peripheral blood. This clonotype was obtained from an elderly woman with active or convalescent COVID-19. The rearrangement links TRBV15 to TRBJ2-7; 9 nucleotides agree with TRBD2. The CDR3 nucleotides read TGTGCCACCAGCAGAGTGGCTAGCGGGGAGAACGAGCAGTACTTC. Protein: CATSRVASGENEQYF.